These 2 T cell receptor beta chains originate from one sample sequenced in a study of vaccination effects on CD4 cells after COVID-19. CD4+ T cells were isolated after 10 days of culture. Vaccination of participants consisted of two doses of either the BNT162b2 or mRNA-1273 vaccine. No cognate antigen is known for these TCRs. The method was immunoSEQ multiplex PCR; TCRdb's version includes in-frame clones alone and lacks a portion of them. The table shows under 70,000 clones, with 70% to 75% occurring only once. The sample here was CD4+ T cells from PBMCs cultured without peptide, taken after COVID-19 vaccination. These TCRs come from a human donor who received a COVID-19 vaccine.

The chain recombines TRBV28 with TRBJ2-2; no reliable D call. CDR3 length equals 14 residues. V dropped 3 bases and J dropped 2 bases, with 7 bases sitting between them. The germline CDR1 and CDR2 sequences are MDHEN and SYDVKM. CDR3 in amino acids: CASSLTVNTGELFF. CDR3 nucleotide sequence: TGTGCCAGCAGTTTGACCGTCAACACCGGGGAGCTGTTTTTT.

This chain connects TRBV7-6 to TRBJ1-5; D may be TRBD1 (5 bases). Germline V gene lookup returns CDR1 SGHVS and CDR2 FNYEAQ. This CDR3 contains 13 residues. Trimming cost V 2 bases and J 9 bases, with 11 bases left between them. The CDR3: CASSLSEGRPQHF. The CDR3 DNA follows: TGTGCCAGCAGCTTATCTGAGGGGCGGCCCCAGCATTTT.